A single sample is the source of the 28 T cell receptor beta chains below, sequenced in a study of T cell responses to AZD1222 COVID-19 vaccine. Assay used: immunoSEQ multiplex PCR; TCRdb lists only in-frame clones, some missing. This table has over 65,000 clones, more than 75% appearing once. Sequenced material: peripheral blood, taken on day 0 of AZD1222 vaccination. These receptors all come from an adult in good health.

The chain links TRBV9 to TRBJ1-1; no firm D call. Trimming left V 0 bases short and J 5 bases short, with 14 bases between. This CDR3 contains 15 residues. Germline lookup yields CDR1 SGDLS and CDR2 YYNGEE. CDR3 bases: TGTGCCAGCAGCGTAGGGGAGGGTGGAGTGACTGAAGCTTTCTTT. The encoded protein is CASSVGEGGVTEAFF. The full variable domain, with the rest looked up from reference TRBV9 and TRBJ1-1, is DSGVTQTPKHLITATGQRVTLRCSPRSGDLSVYWYQQSLDQGLQFLIQYYNGEERAKGNILERFSAQQFPDLHSELNLSSLELGDSALYFCASSVGEGGVTEAFFGQGTRLTVV.

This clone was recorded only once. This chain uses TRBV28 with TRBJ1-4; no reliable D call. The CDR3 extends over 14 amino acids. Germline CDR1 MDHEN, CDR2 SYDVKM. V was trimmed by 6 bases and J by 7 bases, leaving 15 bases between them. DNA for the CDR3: TGTGCCAGCAGCCTCCGGGCCCCGCCTGAAAAACTGTTTTTT. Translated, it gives CASSLRAPPEKLFF.

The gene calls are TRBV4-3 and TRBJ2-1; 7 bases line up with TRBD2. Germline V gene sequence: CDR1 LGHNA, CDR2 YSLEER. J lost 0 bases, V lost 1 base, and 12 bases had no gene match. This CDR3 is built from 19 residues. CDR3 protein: CASSQGISGGWSSYNEQFF. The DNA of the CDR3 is TGCGCCAGCAGCCAAGGAATATCGGGAGGTTGGAGCTCCTACAATGAGCAGTTCTTC.

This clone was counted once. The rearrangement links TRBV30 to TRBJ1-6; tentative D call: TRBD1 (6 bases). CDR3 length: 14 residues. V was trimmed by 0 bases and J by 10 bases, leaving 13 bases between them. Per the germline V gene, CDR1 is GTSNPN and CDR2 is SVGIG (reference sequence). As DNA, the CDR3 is TGTGCCTGGAGTGTACAGGGTGAGAGGTCACCCCTCCACTTT. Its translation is CAWSVQGERSPLHF. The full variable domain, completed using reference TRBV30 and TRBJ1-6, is SQTIHQWPATLVQPVGSPLSLECTVEGTSNPNLYWYRQAAGRGLQLLFYSVGIGQISSEVPQNLSASRPQDRQFILSSKKLLLSDSGFYLCAWSVQGERSPLHFGNGTRLTVT.

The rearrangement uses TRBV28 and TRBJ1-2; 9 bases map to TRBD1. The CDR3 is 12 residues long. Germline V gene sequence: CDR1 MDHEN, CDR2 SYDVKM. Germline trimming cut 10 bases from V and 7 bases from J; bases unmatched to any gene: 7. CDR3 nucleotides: TGTGCCACGGACAGGGGTTACCGTGGCTACACCTTC. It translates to CATDRGYRGYTF.

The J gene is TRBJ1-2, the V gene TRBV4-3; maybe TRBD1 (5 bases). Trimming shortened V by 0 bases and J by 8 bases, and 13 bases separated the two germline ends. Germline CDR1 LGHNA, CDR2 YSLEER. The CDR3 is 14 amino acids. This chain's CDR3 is CASSQDRVNSGYTF. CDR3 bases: TGCGCCAGCAGCCAAGACAGGGTTAATTCGGGCTACACCTTC.

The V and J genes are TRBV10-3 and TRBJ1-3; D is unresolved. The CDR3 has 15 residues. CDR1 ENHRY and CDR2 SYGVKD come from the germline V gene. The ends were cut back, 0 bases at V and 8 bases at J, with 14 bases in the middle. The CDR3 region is CAISESTGSLDTIYF. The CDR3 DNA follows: TGTGCCATCAGTGAGTCAACGGGCTCCTTAGACACCATATATTTT.

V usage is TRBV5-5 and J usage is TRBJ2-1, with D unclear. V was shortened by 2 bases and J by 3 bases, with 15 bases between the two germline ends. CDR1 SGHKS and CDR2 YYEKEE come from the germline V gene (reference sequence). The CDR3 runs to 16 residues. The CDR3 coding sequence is TGTGCCAGCAGCTTTGATCCTCCGCTATACTACAATGAGCAGTTCTTC. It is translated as CASSFDPPLYYNEQFF.

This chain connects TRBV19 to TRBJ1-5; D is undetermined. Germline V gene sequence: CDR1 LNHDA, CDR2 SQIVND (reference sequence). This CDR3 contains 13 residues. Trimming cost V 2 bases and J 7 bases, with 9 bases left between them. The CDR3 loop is CASSIIGRQPQHF. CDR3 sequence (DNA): TGTGCCAGTAGTATAATAGGGCGACAGCCCCAGCATTTT.

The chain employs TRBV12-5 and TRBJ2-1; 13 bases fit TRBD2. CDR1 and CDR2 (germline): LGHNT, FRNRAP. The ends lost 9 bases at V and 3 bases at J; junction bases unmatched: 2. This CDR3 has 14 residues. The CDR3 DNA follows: TGTGCTAGCGGGACTAGCGGGAACTACAATGAGCAGTTCTTC. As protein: CASGTSGNYNEQFF.

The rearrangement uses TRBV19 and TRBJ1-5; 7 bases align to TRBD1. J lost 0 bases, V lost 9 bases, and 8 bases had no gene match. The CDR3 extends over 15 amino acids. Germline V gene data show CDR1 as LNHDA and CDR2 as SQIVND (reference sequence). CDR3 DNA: TGTGCCAGGGTCCAGGGGGGATCTAGCAATCAGCCCCAGCATTTT. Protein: CARVQGGSSNQPQHF. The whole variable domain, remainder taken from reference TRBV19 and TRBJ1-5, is DGGITQSPKYLFRKEGQNVTLSCEQNLNHDAMYWYRQDPGQGLRLIYYSQIVNDFQKGDIAEGYSVSREKKESFPLTVTSAQKNPTAFYLCARVQGGSSNQPQHFGDGTRLSIL.

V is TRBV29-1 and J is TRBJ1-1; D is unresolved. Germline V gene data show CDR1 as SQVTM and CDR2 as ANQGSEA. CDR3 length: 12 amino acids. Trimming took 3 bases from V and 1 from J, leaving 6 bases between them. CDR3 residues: CSVDPQNTEAFF. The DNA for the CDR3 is TGCAGCGTTGACCCTCAGAACACTGAAGCTTTCTTT. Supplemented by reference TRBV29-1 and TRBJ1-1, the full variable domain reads SAVISQKPSRDICQRGTSLTIQCQVDSQVTMMFWYRQQPGQSLTLIATANQGSEATYESGFVIDKFPISRPNLTFSTLTVSNMSPEDSSIYLCSVDPQNTEAFFGQGTRLTVV.

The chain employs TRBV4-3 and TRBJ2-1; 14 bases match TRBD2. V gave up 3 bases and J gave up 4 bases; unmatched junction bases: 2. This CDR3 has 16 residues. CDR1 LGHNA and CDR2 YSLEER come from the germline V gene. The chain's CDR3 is CASSQGLAGVYNEQFF. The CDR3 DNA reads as TGCGCCAGCAGCCAGGGACTAGCGGGAGTTTACAATGAGCAGTTCTTC.

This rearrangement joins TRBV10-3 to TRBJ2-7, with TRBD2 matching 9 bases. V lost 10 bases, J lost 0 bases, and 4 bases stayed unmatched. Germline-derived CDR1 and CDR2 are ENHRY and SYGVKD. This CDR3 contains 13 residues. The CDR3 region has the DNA TGTGCCACGCGGGAGGGGCTCTCCTACGAGCAGTACTTC. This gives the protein CATREGLSYEQYF.

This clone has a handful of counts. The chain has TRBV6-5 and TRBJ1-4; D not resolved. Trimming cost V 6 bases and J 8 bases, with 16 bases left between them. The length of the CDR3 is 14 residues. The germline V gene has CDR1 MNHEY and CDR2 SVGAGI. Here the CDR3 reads CASRDGITREKLFF. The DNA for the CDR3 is TGTGCCAGCAGGGACGGAATCACAAGGGAAAAACTGTTTTTT.

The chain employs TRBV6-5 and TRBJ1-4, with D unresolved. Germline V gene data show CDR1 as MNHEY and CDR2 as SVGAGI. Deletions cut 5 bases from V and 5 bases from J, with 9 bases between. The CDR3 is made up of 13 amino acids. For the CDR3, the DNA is TGTGCCAGCAGTAGTCTTTTCAATGAAAAACTGTTTTTT. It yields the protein CASSSLFNEKLFF.

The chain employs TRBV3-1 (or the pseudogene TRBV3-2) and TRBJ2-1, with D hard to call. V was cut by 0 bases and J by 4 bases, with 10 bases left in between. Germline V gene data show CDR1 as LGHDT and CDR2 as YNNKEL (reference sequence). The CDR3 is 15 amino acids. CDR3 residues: CASSQESRPYNEQFF. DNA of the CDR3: TGTGCCAGCAGCCAAGAGTCAAGGCCGTACAATGAGCAGTTCTTC.

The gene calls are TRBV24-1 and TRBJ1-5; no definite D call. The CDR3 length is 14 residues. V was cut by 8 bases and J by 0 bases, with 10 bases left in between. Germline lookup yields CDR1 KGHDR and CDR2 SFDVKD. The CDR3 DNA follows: TGTGCCACCACCTATACTAATAGCAATCAGCCCCAGCATTTT. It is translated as CATTYTNSNQPQHF.

This CDR3 is CASSLTTGAGGPETQYF. The CDR3 bases are TGTGCCAGCAGCCTCACAACGGGAGCGGGAGGGCCGGAGACCCAGTACTTC. This chain uses TRBV11-3 with TRBJ2-5; 10 nucleotides line up with TRBD2. V lost 5 bases to trimming and J lost 5 bases; unmatched junction nucleotides: 14. Looked up from germline, CDR1 is SGHNT and CDR2 is YENEEA. The CDR3 length is 17 residues.

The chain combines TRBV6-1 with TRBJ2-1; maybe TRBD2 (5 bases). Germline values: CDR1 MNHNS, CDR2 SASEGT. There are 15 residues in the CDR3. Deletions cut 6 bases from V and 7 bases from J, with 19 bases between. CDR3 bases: TGTGCCAGCAGCTCCACACTAGGAGCCAGGAATGAGCAGTTCTTC. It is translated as CASSSTLGARNEQFF.

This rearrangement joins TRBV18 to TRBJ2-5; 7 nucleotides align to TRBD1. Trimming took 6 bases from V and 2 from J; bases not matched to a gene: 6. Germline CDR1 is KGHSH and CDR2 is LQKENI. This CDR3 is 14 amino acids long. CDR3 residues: CASSGQGQQETQYF. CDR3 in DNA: TGTGCCAGCTCCGGGCAGGGACAGCAAGAGACCCAGTACTTC.

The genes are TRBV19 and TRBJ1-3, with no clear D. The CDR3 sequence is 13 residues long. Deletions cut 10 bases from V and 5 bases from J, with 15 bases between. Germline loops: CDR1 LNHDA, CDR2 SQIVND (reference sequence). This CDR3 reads CATVGRRRNTIYF. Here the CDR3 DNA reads TGTGCCACCGTCGGGAGGAGAAGAAACACCATATATTTT.

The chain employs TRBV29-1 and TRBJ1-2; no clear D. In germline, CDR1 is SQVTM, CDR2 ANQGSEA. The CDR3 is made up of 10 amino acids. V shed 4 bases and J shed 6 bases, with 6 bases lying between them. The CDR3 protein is CSVGPDGYTF. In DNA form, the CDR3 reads TGCAGCGTTGGTCCAGATGGCTACACCTTC.

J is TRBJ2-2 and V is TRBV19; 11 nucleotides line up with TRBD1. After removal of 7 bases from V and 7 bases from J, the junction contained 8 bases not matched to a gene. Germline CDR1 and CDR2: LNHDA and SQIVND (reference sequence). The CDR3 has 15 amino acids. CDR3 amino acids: CASTEGQGVIGELFF. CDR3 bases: TGTGCCAGTACCGAGGGACAGGGGGTTATCGGGGAGCTGTTTTTT.

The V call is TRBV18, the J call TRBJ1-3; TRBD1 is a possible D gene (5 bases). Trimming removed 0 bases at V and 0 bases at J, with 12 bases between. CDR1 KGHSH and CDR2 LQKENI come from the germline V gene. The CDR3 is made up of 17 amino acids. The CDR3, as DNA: TGTGCCAGCTCACCACCAAGCCCCACAGGCTCTGGAAACACCATATATTTT. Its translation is CASSPPSPTGSGNTIYF.

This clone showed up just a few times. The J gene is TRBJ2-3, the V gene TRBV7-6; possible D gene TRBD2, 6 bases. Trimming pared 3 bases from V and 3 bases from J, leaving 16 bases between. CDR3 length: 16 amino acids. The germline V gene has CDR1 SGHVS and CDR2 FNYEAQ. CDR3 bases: TGTGCCAGCAGCTTGTTCGGAGGGGTTCGGACAGATACGCAGTATTTT. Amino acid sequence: CASSLFGGVRTDTQYF.

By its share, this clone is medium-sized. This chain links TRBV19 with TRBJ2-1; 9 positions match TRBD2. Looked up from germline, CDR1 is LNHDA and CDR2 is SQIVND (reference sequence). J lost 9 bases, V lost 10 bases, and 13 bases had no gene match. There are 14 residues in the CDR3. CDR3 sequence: CATSRAGGLAEQFF. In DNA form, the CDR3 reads TGTGCCACATCCCGAGCGGGAGGCTTAGCTGAGCAGTTCTTC.

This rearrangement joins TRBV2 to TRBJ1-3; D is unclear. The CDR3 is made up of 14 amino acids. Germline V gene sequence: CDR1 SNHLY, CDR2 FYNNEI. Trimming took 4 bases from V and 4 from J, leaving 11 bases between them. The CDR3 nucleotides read TGTGCCAGCAGTGTCGGACCACTGGGAAACACCATATATTTT. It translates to CASSVGPLGNTIYF.